These T cell receptor beta chains were read from a single sample in a study of T cells after yellow fever vaccination. TCRdb analysed the 5' RACE reads with MiXCR anew, one entry per CDR3 protein. The repertoire holds around 180,000 distinct CDR3 sequences, with about 6.2% as singletons. This specimen consisted of CD4+ T cells sorted from PBMCs, obtained on the day of the first yellow fever vaccination. The origin of the receptors is a man between 18 and 29 years old who received the YFV17D yellow fever vaccine. CDR3s include the opening cysteine and the closing phenylalanine or tryptophan. Each record gives: J gene, CDR3 length, D gene, V gene, CDR3 protein. A D gene is named only where the DNA matches it firmly.

>TRBJ2-6|17|NA|TRBV7-9
CASSFSNWGAGANVLTF
>TRBJ2-3|16|NA|TRBV7-2
CASSLFQGQSTDTQYF
>TRBJ2-3|16|NA|TRBV5-1
CASSLDPGPGADTQYF
>TRBJ2-5|12|TRBD1|TRBV25-1
CASRPTGETQYF
>TRBJ2-7|15|TRBD2|TRBV18
CASSPPGLAAYEQYF
>TRBJ2-3|13|NA|TRBV12-3/TRBV12-4
CASSLDSQNTQYF
>TRBJ1-2|16|TRBD1|TRBV10-3
CAISDQPTGVDYGYTF
>TRBJ2-5|16|TRBD2|TRBV2
CASSLGLAGGRETQYF
>TRBJ1-3|16|NA|TRBV5-1
CASSSATGLSGNTIYF
>TRBJ2-1|11|NA|TRBV5-5
CASSRVAGQFF
>TRBJ2-5|16|TRBD2|TRBV9
CASSVAPTSGGETQYF